The 18 T cell receptor beta chains below all came from one sample that was sequenced in a study of a mutant IDH1 vaccine in newly diagnosed glioma. Antigens for these TCRs are unknown. As for time point: week 35, safety follow-up. With topical imiquimod, each dose of the vaccine consisted of 300 ug of mutant IDH1 20-mer peptide. Sequenced by immunoSEQ multiplex PCR; TCRdb stores in-frame clones only, minus some. The table includes approximately 50,000 clones, 65% to 85% detected once. The source was PBMCs, collected from a glioma patient whose treatment included an IDH1 peptide vaccine. These receptors all stem from a man aged 40-49 years with glioma.

The chain has TRBV6-1 and TRBJ1-2; D might be TRBD1 (5 bases). The germline V gene has CDR1 MNHNS and CDR2 SASEGT. Trimming took 8 bases from V and 8 from J, leaving 15 bases between them. The CDR3 is 12 residues long. The CDR3 region has the DNA TGTGCCAGCCGCACAGGCTCCCAAGGCTACACCTTC. Residues: CASRTGSQGYTF.

The rearrangement joins TRBV19 to TRBJ1-2; TRBD1 agrees at 10 bases. The CDR3 consists of 16 residues. Germline V gene lookup returns CDR1 LNHDA and CDR2 SQIVND (reference sequence). V lost 5 bases to trimming and J lost 4 bases; unmatched junction nucleotides: 10. Here the CDR3 reads CASSPRQGARGYGYTF. The CDR3 DNA follows: TGTGCCAGTAGTCCTCGACAGGGGGCGCGGGGCTATGGCTACACCTTC.

The chain recombines TRBV4-2 with TRBJ1-5; the D is unclear. From germline, CDR1 is LGHNA and CDR2 YNFKEQ. V lost 0 bases to trimming and J lost 3 bases, with 12 bases between them. The CDR3 sequence is 16 residues long. The CDR3 DNA reads as TGTGCCAGCAGCCAAGACCGGACGTCGTTCAATCAGCCCCAGCATTTT. It encodes CASSQDRTSFNQPQHF.

The V gene is TRBV6-5, the J gene TRBJ1-2; D not resolved. Germline loops: CDR1 MNHEY, CDR2 SVGAGI. V shed 2 bases and J shed 7 bases, with 14 bases lying between them. CDR3 length: 14 residues. The CDR3 here is CASSYDPLAGGYTF. CDR3 nucleotide sequence: TGTGCCAGCAGTTACGATCCTCTTGCCGGTGGCTACACCTTC.

The chain couples TRBV19 to TRBJ2-7, with D possibly TRBD1 on 6 matching bases. Germline CDR1 and CDR2: LNHDA and SQIVND (reference sequence). This CDR3 spans 15 amino acids. V dropped 4 bases and J dropped 4 bases, with 17 bases sitting between them. The CDR3 region is CASSRAAGTPYEQYF. In DNA form, the CDR3 reads TGTGCCAGTAGTAGAGCCGCCGGGACACCTTACGAGCAGTACTTC. Complete variable domain (other parts from reference TRBV19 and TRBJ2-7): DGGITQSPKYLFRKEGQNVTLSCEQNLNHDAMYWYRQDPGQGLRLIYYSQIVNDFQKGDIAEGYSVSREKKESFPLTVTSAQKNPTAFYLCASSRAAGTPYEQYFGPGTRLTVT.

This chain joins TRBV5-1 and TRBJ1-3, with TRBD1 as a possible D gene (5 bases). The CDR3 is 14 residues long. CDR1 SGHRS and CDR2 YFSETQ come from the germline V gene. V was clipped by 4 bases and J by 9 bases, with 17 bases between them. The CDR3 sequence: CASSPLGRGGTIYF. DNA of the CDR3: TGCGCCAGCAGCCCGCTGGGCCGGGGCGGCACCATATATTTT.

The CDR3 nucleotides are TGTGCCAGCAGCTTGGGTACGACAGGGGGAACAACTAATGAAAAACTGTTTTTT. Protein product: CASSLGTTGGTTNEKLFF. The chain links TRBV5-5 to TRBJ1-4, with 9 bases identical to TRBD1. After removal of 0 bases from V and 0 bases from J, the junction contained 6 bases not matched to a gene. The CDR3 totals 18 residues. The V gene's germline CDR1 is SGHKS and CDR2 YYEKEE (reference sequence).

The rearrangement uses TRBV15 and TRBJ2-5; D might be TRBD1 (7 bases). Trimming took 4 bases from V and 4 from J, leaving 16 bases between them. The CDR3 is made up of 15 amino acids. Germline CDR1 and CDR2: LNHNV and YYDKDF (reference sequence). In DNA, the CDR3 is TGTGCCACCAGCACAAGCGAGGAGGGGGCAGAGACCCAGTACTTC. This translates into CATSTSEEGAETQYF.

This chain uses TRBV4-2 with TRBJ1-2; D is possibly TRBD1 (5 bases). The ends were cut back, 0 bases at V and 8 bases at J, with 10 bases in the middle. Per germline, CDR1 LGHNA and CDR2 YNFKEQ. The CDR3 has 13 residues. This CDR3 is CASSQETGDGYTF. CDR3 coding DNA: TGTGCCAGCAGCCAAGAAACCGGGGACGGCTACACCTTC.

The rearrangement joins TRBV27 to TRBJ2-2; D is ambiguous. Germline V lookup: CDR1 MNHEY, CDR2 SMNVEV (reference sequence). The V and J ends lost 4 bases and 6 bases respectively, with 6 bases between them. The CDR3 runs 12 residues. CDR3 coding DNA: TGTGCCAGCAGTTCCCAGTCCGGGGAGCTGTTTTTT. Encoded protein: CASSSQSGELFF.

This clone was counted a few times. This chain joins TRBV5-1 and TRBJ2-1, with D possibly TRBD1 on 5 matching bases. The CDR3 runs to 14 residues. Trimming cost V 4 bases and J 5 bases, with 13 bases left between them. Germline values: CDR1 SGHRS, CDR2 YFSETQ. The CDR3: CASSPHLGDNEQFF. The CDR3 region has the DNA TGCGCCAGCAGCCCCCATCTAGGGGACAATGAGCAGTTCTTC.

The CDR3 protein is CASSATNVLGGYTF. Written as DNA, the CDR3 is TGTGCCAGCAGTGCAACCAATGTCCTGGGTGGCTACACCTTC. The genes are TRBV6-5 and TRBJ1-2; D is unresolved. In germline, CDR1 is MNHEY, CDR2 SVGAGI. V gave up 5 bases and J gave up 7 bases, with 17 bases separating them. The CDR3 covers 14 residues.

The chain combines TRBV6-5 with TRBJ1-3; D call uncertain. Trimming cost V 6 bases and J 2 bases, with 14 bases left between them. This CDR3 comprises 15 residues. Germline V lookup: CDR1 MNHEY, CDR2 SVGAGI. The CDR3 DNA sequence: TGTGCCAGCAGCGCCGGTAGGTCGGCTGGAAACACCATATATTTT. This sequence encodes CASSAGRSAGNTIYF.

This chain connects TRBV5-1 to TRBJ1-2, with 8 bases lining up with TRBD1. The CDR3 totals 13 residues. Germline V gene sequence: CDR1 SGHRS, CDR2 YFSETQ. The J segment lost 7 bases and the V segment lost 4 bases, leaving 6 bases of the junction unmatched. The CDR3 DNA follows: TGCGCCAGCAGCATAGACAGGGGCCTTGGCTACACCTTC. Translating it yields CASSIDRGLGYTF.

For the CDR3, the DNA is TGTGCCAGCAGTGACTCGGGGACAGAATCTTTTTCATATGGCTACACCTTC. This gives the protein CASSDSGTESFSYGYTF. This chain connects TRBV6-4 to TRBJ1-2; TRBD1 matches at 7 bases. Germline lookup yields CDR1 MRHNA and CDR2 SNTAGT. The length of the CDR3 is 17 residues. The trim removed 0 bases at V and 5 bases at J, leaving 12 bases unmatched.

This chain joins TRBV25-1 and TRBJ1-5, with no clear D. Trimming removed 5 bases from V and 1 base from J, with 9 bases in between. Germline V CDR1 and CDR2: MGHDK, SYGVNS. This CDR3 region has 14 residues. CDR3 coding DNA: TGTGCCAGCAGTCACGGCAGAAGCAATCAGCCCCAGCATTTT. It codes for CASSHGRSNQPQHF.

There are a few counts of this clone. This sequence joins TRBV7-2 and TRBJ2-3; D is unclear. This CDR3 is 11 amino acids long. The germline gives CDR1 SGHTA, CDR2 FQGNSA. V lost 4 bases to trimming and J lost 10 bases, with 9 bases between them. CDR3: CASSSWYAQYF. In DNA, the CDR3 is TGTGCCAGCAGCTCATGGTATGCGCAGTATTTT. The variable domain in full, with the rest retrieved from reference TRBV7-2 and TRBJ2-3, is GAGVSQSPSNKVTEKGKDVELRCDPISGHTALYWYRQSLGQGLEFLIYFQGNSAPDKSGLPSDRFSAERTGGSVSTLTIQRTQQEDSAVYLCASSSWYAQYFGPGTRLTVL.

This clone has more than one count but fewer than ten. This chain uses TRBV5-5 with TRBJ1-2; D remains ambiguous. The CDR3 is made up of 14 amino acids. Trimming removed 1 base at V and 2 bases at J, with 9 bases between. Germline V gene data show CDR1 as SGHKS and CDR2 as YYEKEE (reference sequence). The CDR3, as DNA: TGTGCCAGCAGCTTGCCCAGCTACAACTATGGCTACACCTTC. Protein product: CASSLPSYNYGYTF.